This TCR beta chain was identified in a study of blood T cell repertoires in COVID-19. Clones were sequenced by immunoSEQ multiplex PCR, and TCRdb holds only the in-frame ones, with some missing. Among about 140,000 clones, over 75% were seen once, and the ten largest hold less than 2%. Per the germline V gene, CDR1 is MNHEY and CDR2 is SVGAGI. Trimming shortened V by 7 bases and J by 4 bases, and 8 bases separated the two germline ends. The CDR3 runs 11 residues. Sample: peripheral blood. This chain links TRBV6-5 with TRBJ2-7; D ambiguous. The TCR sequence derives from a woman aged 50 to 60 with acute or convalescent COVID-19. The CDR3 spells CASNGGYEQYF. DNA for the CDR3: TGTGCCAGCAATGGCGGTTACGAGCAGTACTTC.